These 13 T cell receptor beta chains came from one sample sequenced in a study of blood T cells in healthy people across ages. Primed by a sample-barcoded 5' primer and a J-beta primer mix, a second PCR proceeded for roughly 7 to 12 cycles. TCRdb used MiXCR to reprocess the 5' RACE reads, holding one entry per CDR3 protein. The sample has hundreds of thousands of distinct CDR3 sequences, around 24% seen once. The same specimen was also included in a second study, on T cells of mothers and their children.

The sequencing input was blood. Source of these receptors: a boy between 10 and 17 years old in good health.

A remark on this clonotype: A junction end diverges from the germline sequence, so it may reflect a read error. The gene calls are TRBV7-8 and TRBJ1-6; no clear D. This CDR3 has 15 amino acids. Per the germline V gene, CDR1 is SGHVS and CDR2 is FQNEAQ. CDR3 residues: CASGLVFGRRLGLHF. The CDR3 DNA reads TGTGCCAGCGGCTTAGTTTTCGGCAGAAGGTTGGGGCTCCACTTT.

As for this clonotype: The junction and the germline gene differ at one end; a read error may be behind it. The V and J genes are TRBV7-2 and TRBJ1-4; D is uncertain. The length of the CDR3 is 12 residues. Germline values: CDR1 SGHTA, CDR2 FQGNSA. The DNA for the CDR3 is TGTGCCAGCAGCCCTAGGTCTGAAAAACTGCTTTTT. Translation gives CASSPRSEKLLF.

The rearrangement joins TRBV28 to TRBJ1-1, with D unclear. Germline V gene sequence: CDR1 MDHEN, CDR2 SYDVKM. This CDR3 is 11 amino acids long. V shed 7 bases and J shed 9 bases, with 12 bases lying between them. In DNA, the CDR3 is TGTGCCAGCACCTCCCGGACTAAAGCTTTCTTT. It translates to CASTSRTKAFF.

The rearrangement links TRBV7-3 to TRBJ2-7, with D perhaps given as TRBD1 or TRBD2 (6 bases each). The CDR3 has 14 amino acids. V lost 1 base to trimming and J lost 5 bases, with 12 bases between them. The germline CDR1 and CDR2 sequences are SGHTA and FQGTGA. The CDR3 coding sequence is TGTGCCAGCAGCTTAAGAGGGGGGCTCCACGAGCAGTACTTC. It encodes CASSLRGGLHEQYF. Filled out from reference TRBV7-3 and TRBJ2-7, the complete variable domain reads GAGVSQTPSNKVTEKGKYVELRCDPISGHTALYWYRQSLGQGPEFLIYFQGTGAADDSGLPNDRFFAVRPEGSVSTLKIQRTERGDSAVYLCASSLRGGLHEQYFGPGTRLTVT.

This clonotype has only a few counts. This chain joins TRBV28 and TRBJ1-2; 10 nucleotides agree with TRBD1. The CDR3 covers 15 residues. CDR1 is MDHEN and CDR2 is SYDVKM in the germline V gene. V trimming: 6 bases; J trimming: 4 bases; junction bases outside the gene matches: 8. In DNA, the CDR3 is TGTGCCAGCAGGTTACGGGGACAGGGGACCTATGGCTACACCTTC. Translating gives CASRLRGQGTYGYTF.

The chain uses TRBV7-6 and TRBJ2-7, with D tentatively TRBD1 (6 bases). Germline CDR1 SGHVS, CDR2 FNYEAQ. V was clipped by 1 base and J by 5 bases, with 12 bases between them. CDR3 length equals 14 residues. CDR3 sequence: CASSLGGGVDEQYF. The DNA for the CDR3 is TGTGCCAGCAGCTTAGGTGGGGGCGTCGACGAGCAGTACTTC.

A note on this clonotype: The junction and the germline gene differ at one end; a read error may be behind it. V is TRBV3-1 and J is TRBJ2-6, with D perhaps TRBD1 (5 bases). This CDR3 has 17 amino acids. Germline V gene lookup returns CDR1 LGHDT and CDR2 YNNKEL (reference sequence). The CDR3 DNA is TGTGCCGGCAGCCAAGGACACTCCCCGTCTGGGGCCAACGTCCTGACTTTC. Its translation: CAGSQGHSPSGANVLTF.

In its sample, this clonotype was seen a few times. The genes are TRBV7-2 and TRBJ2-5; TRBD2 aligns across 14 bases. The CDR3 is 18 amino acids. The junction had 10 bases not matched to a gene; V was cut back by 1 base and J by 6 bases. Germline CDR1 is SGHTA and CDR2 is FQGNSA. CDR3 nucleotides: TGTGCCAGCAGCTTAGGACTAGCGGGGGGGTTTCCGCAGAAGACCCAGTACTTC. This translates into CASSLGLAGGFPQKTQYF. Full variable domain (outside the CDR3, taken from reference TRBV7-2 and TRBJ2-5): GAGVSQSPSNKVTEKGKDVELRCDPISGHTALYWYRQSLGQGLEFLIYFQGNSAPDKSGLPSDRFSAERTGGSVSTLTIQRTQQEDSAVYLCASSLGLAGGFPQKTQYFGPGTRLLVL.

The sample holds a few counts of this clonotype. The chain employs TRBV7-9 and TRBJ2-5; a possible D gene is TRBD2 (5 bases). V was cut by 0 bases and J by 3 bases, with 14 bases left in between. From germline, CDR1 is SEHNR and CDR2 FQNEAQ (reference sequence). CDR3 size: 16 residues. CDR3 nucleotide sequence: TGTGCCAGCAGCTTAGCGGGAGAAACAGCAAAAGAGACCCAGTACTTC. Translation gives CASSLAGETAKETQYF.

DNA of the CDR3: TGCAGTGCTAGAGGGGACAACTACGAGCAGTACTTC. It codes for CSARGDNYEQYF. The chain links TRBV20-1 to TRBJ2-5, with a tentative D call TRBD1 (6 bases). The DNA end is a closer match to TRBJ2-7, so the J assignment may be wrong. Germline values: CDR1 DFQATT, CDR2 SNEGSKA (reference sequence). The CDR3 is 12 residues long.

The chain links TRBV11-2 to TRBJ2-1; 9 bases are a match to TRBD1. J lost 6 bases, V lost 5 bases, and 8 bases had no gene match. Germline V CDR1 and CDR2: SGHAT, FQNNGV. The CDR3 spans 15 residues. The CDR3 region is CASSIGTGYANEQFF. The CDR3 nucleotides are TGTGCCAGCAGCATCGGGACAGGGTATGCCAATGAGCAGTTCTTC. The whole variable domain, remainder taken from reference TRBV11-2 and TRBJ2-1, is EAGVAQSPRYKIIEKRQSVAFWCNPISGHATLYWYQQILGQGPKLLIQFQNNGVVDDSQLPKDRFSAERLKGVDSTLKIQPAKLEDSAVYLCASSIGTGYANEQFFGPGTRLTVL.

V is TRBV3-1 and J is TRBJ2-2; D is unclear. CDR3 length equals 14 residues. The ends were cut back, 5 bases at V and 4 bases at J, with 11 bases in the middle. CDR1 is LGHDT and CDR2 is YNNKEL in the germline V gene (reference sequence). CDR3 sequence (DNA): TGTGCCAGCAGCGAAACTTCCGGCACCGGGGAGCTGTTTTTT. Amino acid sequence: CASSETSGTGELFF.

The CDR3 DNA is TGTGCCAGCAGCCGTGGGGGGGATGGGGGCGACGAGCAGTACTTC. Protein product: CASSRGGDGGDEQYF. The chain joins TRBV9 to TRBJ2-7; maybe TRBD2 (7 bases). Germline V lookup: CDR1 SGDLS, CDR2 YYNGEE. V was clipped by 4 bases and J by 5 bases, with 19 bases between them. The CDR3 loop spans 15 amino acids.